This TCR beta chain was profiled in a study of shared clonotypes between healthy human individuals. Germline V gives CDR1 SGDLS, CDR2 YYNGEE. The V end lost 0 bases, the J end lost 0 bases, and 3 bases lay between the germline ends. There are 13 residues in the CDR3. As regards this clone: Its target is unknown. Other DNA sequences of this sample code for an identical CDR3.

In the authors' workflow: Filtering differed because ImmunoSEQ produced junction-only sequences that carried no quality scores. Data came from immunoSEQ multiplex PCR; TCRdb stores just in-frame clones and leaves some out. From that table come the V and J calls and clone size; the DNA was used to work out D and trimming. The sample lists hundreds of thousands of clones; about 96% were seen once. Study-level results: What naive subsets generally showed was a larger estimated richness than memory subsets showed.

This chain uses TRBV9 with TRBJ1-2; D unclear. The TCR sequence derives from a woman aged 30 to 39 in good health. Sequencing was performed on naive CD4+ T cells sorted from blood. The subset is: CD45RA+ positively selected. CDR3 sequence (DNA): TGTGCCAGCAGCGTAGACTCTAACTATGGCTACACCTTC. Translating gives CASSVDSNYGYTF.